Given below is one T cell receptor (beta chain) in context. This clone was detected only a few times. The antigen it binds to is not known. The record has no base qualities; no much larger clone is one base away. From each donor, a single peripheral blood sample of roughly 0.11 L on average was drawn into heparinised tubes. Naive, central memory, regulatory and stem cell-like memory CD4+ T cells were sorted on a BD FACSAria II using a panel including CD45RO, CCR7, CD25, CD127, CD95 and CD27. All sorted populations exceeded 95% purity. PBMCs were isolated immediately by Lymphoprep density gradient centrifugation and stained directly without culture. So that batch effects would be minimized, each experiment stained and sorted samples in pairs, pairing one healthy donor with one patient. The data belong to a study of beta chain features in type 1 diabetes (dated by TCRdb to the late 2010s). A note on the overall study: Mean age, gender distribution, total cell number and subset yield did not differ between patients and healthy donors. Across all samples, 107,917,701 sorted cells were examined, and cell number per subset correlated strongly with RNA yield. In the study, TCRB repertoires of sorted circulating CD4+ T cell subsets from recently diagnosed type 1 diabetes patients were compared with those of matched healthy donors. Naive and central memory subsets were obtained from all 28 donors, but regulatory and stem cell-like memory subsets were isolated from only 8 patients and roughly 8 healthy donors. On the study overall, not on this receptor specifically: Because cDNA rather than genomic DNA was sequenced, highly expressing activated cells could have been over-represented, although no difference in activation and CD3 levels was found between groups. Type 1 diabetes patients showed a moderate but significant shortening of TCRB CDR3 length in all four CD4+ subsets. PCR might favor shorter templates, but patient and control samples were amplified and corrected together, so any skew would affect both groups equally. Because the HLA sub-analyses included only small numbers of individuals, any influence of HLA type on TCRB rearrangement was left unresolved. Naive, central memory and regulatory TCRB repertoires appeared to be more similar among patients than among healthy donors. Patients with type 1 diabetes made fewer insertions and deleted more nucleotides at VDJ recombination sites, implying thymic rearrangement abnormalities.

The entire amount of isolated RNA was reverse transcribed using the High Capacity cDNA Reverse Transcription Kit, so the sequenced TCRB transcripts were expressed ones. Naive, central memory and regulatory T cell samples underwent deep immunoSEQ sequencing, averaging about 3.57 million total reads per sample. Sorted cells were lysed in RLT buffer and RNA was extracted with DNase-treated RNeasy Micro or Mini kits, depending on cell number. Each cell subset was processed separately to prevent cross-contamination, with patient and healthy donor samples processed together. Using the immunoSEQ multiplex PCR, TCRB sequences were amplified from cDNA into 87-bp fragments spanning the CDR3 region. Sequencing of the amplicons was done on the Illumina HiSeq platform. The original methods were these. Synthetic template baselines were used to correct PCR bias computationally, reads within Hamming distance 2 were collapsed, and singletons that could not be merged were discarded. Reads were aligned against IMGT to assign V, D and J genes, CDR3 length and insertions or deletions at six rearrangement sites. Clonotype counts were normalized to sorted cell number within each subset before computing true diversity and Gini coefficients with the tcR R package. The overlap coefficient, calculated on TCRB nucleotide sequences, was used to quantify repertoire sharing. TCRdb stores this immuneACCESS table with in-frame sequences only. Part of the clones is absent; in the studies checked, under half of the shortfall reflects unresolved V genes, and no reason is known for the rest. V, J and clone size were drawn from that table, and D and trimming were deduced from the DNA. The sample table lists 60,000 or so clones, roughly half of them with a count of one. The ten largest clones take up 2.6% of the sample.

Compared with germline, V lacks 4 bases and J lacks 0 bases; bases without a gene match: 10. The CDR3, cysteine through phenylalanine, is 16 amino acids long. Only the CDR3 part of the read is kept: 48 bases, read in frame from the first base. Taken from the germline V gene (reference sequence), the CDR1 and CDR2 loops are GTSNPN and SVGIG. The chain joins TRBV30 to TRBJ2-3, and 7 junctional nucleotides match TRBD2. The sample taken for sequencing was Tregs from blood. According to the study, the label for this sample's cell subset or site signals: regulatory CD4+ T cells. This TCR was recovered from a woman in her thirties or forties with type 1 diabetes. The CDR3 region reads CAWIPATSRSTDTQYF. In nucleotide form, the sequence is TGTGCCTGGATTCCGGCGACTAGCAGAAGCACAGATACGCAGTATTTT.